These 13 T cell receptor beta chains were all obtained from the same sample, sequenced in a study of cytomegalovirus exposure and HLA in healthy donors (dated by TCRdb to 2015 to 2018). Receptors were amplified or captured by the immunoSEQ multiplex PCR assay. For the multiplex PCR, a mixture combining 60 forward primers for TCR Vbeta segments and 13 reverse primers for TCR Jbeta segments was used. TCRdb stores this immuneACCESS table with in-frame sequences only. Part of the clones is absent; in the studies checked, under half of the shortfall reflects unresolved V genes, and no reason is known for the rest. Within this sample are around 150,000 clones, with 75% to 90% of them counted one time only. The top ten clonotypes cover roughly 1.4% of the sample. The sequencing sample was made of PBMCs. These receptor sequences come from a young woman in good health and CMV-seronegative.

In nucleotides, the CDR3 is TGTGCCAGCTCACCTCAGGGGGCGAGTGATTCACCCCTCCACTTT. This gives the protein CASSPQGASDSPLHF. The rearrangement joins TRBV18 to TRBJ1-6; TRBD1 matches at 8 bases. This CDR3 comprises 15 residues. CDR1 KGHSH and CDR2 LQKENI come from the germline V gene. Trimming removed 3 bases from V and 8 bases from J; junction bases left unmatched: 6. The variable domain in full, with the rest retrieved from reference TRBV18 and TRBJ1-6, is NAGVMQNPRHLVRRRGQEARLRCSPMKGHSHVYWYRQLPEEGLKFMVYLQKENIIDESGMPKERFSAEFPKEGPSILRIQQVVRGDSAAYFCASSPQGASDSPLHFGNGTRLTVT.

This chain links TRBV6-1 with TRBJ2-2; 9 nucleotides match TRBD1. CDR1 MNHNS and CDR2 SASEGT come from the germline V gene. With 7 bases clipped from V and 0 bases from J, the junction kept 3 bases outside the gene matches. This CDR3 has 15 residues. CDR3 residues: CASTRDRANTGELFF. The CDR3 nucleotides are TGTGCCAGCACCCGGGACAGGGCGAACACCGGGGAGCTGTTTTTT.

V usage is TRBV5-8 and J usage is TRBJ1-2, with a possible D match to TRBD1 (5 bases). The V end lost 5 bases, the J end lost 4 bases, and 9 bases lay between the germline ends. Germline CDR1 SGHTS, CDR2 YDEGEE. CDR3 length equals 12 residues. The CDR3 is CASRWGGYGYTF. CDR3 nucleotides: TGTGCCAGCAGGTGGGGGGGCTATGGCTACACCTTC.

On this clone itself: The junction differs from germline at one of its ends, possibly a read error. The chain carries TRBV19 and TRBJ1-1; TRBD1 might be the D (5 bases). Germline CDR1 and CDR2: LNHDA and SQIVND (reference sequence). This CDR3 is 15 amino acids long. The CDR3 sequence: CASSIWGGSITEASF. In DNA form, the CDR3 reads TGTGCCAGTAGTATTTGGGGGGGGAGTATCACTGAAGCTTCCTTT.

The rearrangement uses TRBV21-1 and TRBJ2-7; TRBD1 is the table's D call, not checked against the DNA. TRBV21-1 is a known pseudogene. The CDR3 covers 14 residues. CDR3 sequence: CASSKRRRPYEQYF. CDR3 DNA sequence: TGTGCCAGCAGCAAGCGCAGGCGACCCTACGAGCAGTACTTC.

The chain is built from TRBV30 and TRBJ2-3, with D possibly matching TRBD2 (6 bases). The V gene's germline CDR1 is GTSNPN and CDR2 SVGIG (reference sequence). V shed 8 bases and J shed 9 bases, with 15 bases lying between them. The CDR3 is 11 residues long. The DNA for the CDR3 is TGTGCCGGGCGGGACTCTCGAACGCAGTATTTT. Protein product: CAGRDSRTQYF.

This clone appeared a few times. The CDR3 DNA reads as TGTGCCAGCAGCAAAGTCGGGGGGGGGTGCACAGATACGCAGTATTTT. Translating it yields CASSKVGGGCTDTQYF. This rearrangement joins TRBV21-1 to TRBJ2-3; TRBD2 reflects the table's D call only, with no check against the DNA. TRBV21-1 is described as a pseudogene. CDR3 length: 16 residues.

This clone was detected once. The chain carries TRBV6-1 and TRBJ2-7; 11 nucleotides agree with TRBD1. Germline CDR1 MNHNS, CDR2 SASEGT. V lost 6 bases and J lost 3; bases outside the gene matches: 7. This CDR3 comprises 15 residues. The CDR3 here is CASRGRTGGSYEQYF. The CDR3 DNA is TGTGCCAGCAGGGGCAGGACAGGGGGCAGCTACGAGCAGTACTTC.

V usage is TRBV9 and J usage is TRBJ1-3; D unclear. CDR1 SGDLS and CDR2 YYNGEE come from the germline V gene. CDR3 length: 16 amino acids. V was cut by 3 bases and J by 0 bases, with 13 bases left in between. In DNA form, the CDR3 reads TGTGCCAGCAGCGGACGCACCGGAGTCTCTGGAAACACCATATATTTT. Its translation is CASSGRTGVSGNTIYF.

This clone was seen more than once but under ten times. This chain joins TRBV6-5 and TRBJ2-7; 11 nucleotides match TRBD1. Germline lookup yields CDR1 MNHEY and CDR2 SVGAGI. The length of the CDR3 is 14 residues. Trimming removed 2 bases from V and 6 bases from J; junction bases left unmatched: 3. Written as DNA, the CDR3 is TGTGCCAGCAGTTACGGGACAGGGGGTCTCGAGCAGTACTTC. It is translated as CASSYGTGGLEQYF.

The rearrangement links TRBV11-3 to TRBJ1-1, with D unclear. The CDR3 covers 12 residues. V was cut by 4 bases and J by 5 bases, with 8 bases left in between. CDR1 and CDR2 (germline): SGHNT, YENEEA. The DNA of the CDR3 is TGTGCCAGCAGCTACGGAGGGACTGAAGCTTTCTTT. Its protein is CASSYGGTEAFF.

This rearrangement joins TRBV19 to TRBJ1-1; 7 bases agree with TRBD1. Per germline, CDR1 LNHDA and CDR2 SQIVND (reference sequence). V gave up 6 bases and J gave up 4 bases; unmatched junction bases: 8. The length of the CDR3 is 14 residues. The CDR3 spells CASRITGVVTEAFF. DNA of the CDR3: TGTGCCAGTAGGATAACAGGGGTGGTCACTGAAGCTTTCTTT.

This clone has only one observation. DNA of the CDR3: TGTGCCAGCAGTGTACAGACTAGCAATCAGCCCCAGCATTTT. Translated: CASSVQTSNQPQHF. V gene TRBV2 combines with J gene TRBJ1-5, with no clear D. CDR1 and CDR2 from the germline V gene are SNHLY and FYNNEI. The CDR3 is 14 residues long. With 4 bases removed from V and 0 bases from J, the gap between germline ends came to 7 bases.